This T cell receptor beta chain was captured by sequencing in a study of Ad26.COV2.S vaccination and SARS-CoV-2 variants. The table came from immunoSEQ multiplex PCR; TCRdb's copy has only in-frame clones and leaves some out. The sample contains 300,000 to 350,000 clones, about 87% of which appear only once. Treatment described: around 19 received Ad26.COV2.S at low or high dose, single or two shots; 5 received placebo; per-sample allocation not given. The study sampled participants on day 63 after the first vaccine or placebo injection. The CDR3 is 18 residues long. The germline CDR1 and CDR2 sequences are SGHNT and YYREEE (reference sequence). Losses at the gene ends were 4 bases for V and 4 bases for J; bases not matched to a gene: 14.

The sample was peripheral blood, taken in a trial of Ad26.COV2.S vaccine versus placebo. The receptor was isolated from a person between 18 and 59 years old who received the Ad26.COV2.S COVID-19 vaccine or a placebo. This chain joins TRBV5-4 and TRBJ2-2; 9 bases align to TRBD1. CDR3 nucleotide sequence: TGTGCCAGCAGCCCAGCGGGTTTTAGACAGGGGGGCACCGGGGAGCTGTTTTTT. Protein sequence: CASSPAGFRQGGTGELFF. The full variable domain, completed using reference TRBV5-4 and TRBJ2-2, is ETGVTQSPTHLIKTRGQQVTLRCSSQSGHNTVSWYQQALGQGPQFIFQYYREEENGRGNFPPRFSGLQFPNYSSELNVNALELDDSALYLCASSPAGFRQGGTGELFFGEGSRLTVL.